This T cell receptor (beta chain) was captured by sequencing in a study of identifying expanded T cells in peripheral blood. Notes on the study in general: About 1.2 clones differed between technical replicates, versus around 15 and 19 over time.

No infections or other immune events were documented during collection. Profiled with immunoSEQ multiplex PCR; TCRdb holds only in-frame clones, not every one. Among 50,000 to 60,000 clones listed, about 80% were seen once. Notes on this clone: The antigen is unknown.

The CDR3 is made up of 14 amino acids. In germline, CDR1 is SGHDT, CDR2 YYEEEE. Trimming at V came to 3 bases and at J to 5 bases, leaving 4 bases not matched to a gene. The source material was blood. This receptor was taken from a person between 18 and 75 years old in good health. This chain connects TRBV5-6 to TRBJ1-4; 7 nucleotides agree with TRBD1. CDR3 loop: CASSSGQSNEKLFF. The CDR3 DNA follows: TGTGCCAGCAGCTCGGGACAGTCGAATGAAAAACTGTTTTTT.